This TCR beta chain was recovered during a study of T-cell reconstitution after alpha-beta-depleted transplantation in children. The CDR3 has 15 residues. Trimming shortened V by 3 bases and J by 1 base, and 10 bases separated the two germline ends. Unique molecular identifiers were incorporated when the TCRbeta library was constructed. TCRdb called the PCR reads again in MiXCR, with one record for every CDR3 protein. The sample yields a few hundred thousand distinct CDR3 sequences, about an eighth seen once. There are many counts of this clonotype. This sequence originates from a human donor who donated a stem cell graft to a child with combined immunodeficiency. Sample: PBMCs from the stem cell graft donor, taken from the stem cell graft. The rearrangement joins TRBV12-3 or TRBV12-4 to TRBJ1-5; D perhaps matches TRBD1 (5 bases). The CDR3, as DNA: TGTGCCAGCAGTTTTCGTCAGGGAAGCAATCAGCCCCAGCATTTT. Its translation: CASSFRQGSNQPQHF.